The 17 T cell receptor beta chains below all came from one sample that was sequenced in a study of T cell responses to AZD1222 COVID-19 vaccine. Produced via immunoSEQ multiplex PCR; TCRdb's table is partial and in-frame only. The repertoire consists of 65,000 to 85,000 clones, with 70% to 90% occurring once and the leading ten covering roughly 10%. Here the sequenced sample was peripheral blood, taken 28 days after the second AZD1222 dose. The receptors derive from an adult who received the AZD1222 COVID-19 vaccine.

This clone has a single count. V gene TRBV7-9 combines with J gene TRBJ1-5; a possible D gene is TRBD1 (6 bases). The germline V gene encodes CDR1 SEHNR and CDR2 FQNEAQ (reference sequence). The CDR3 consists of 15 residues. V lost 3 bases and J 0 bases, leaving 9 bases between the germline ends. The CDR3 spells CASSLGGHSNQPQHF. Written as DNA, the CDR3 is TGTGCCAGCAGCTTGGGGGGACATAGCAATCAGCCCCAGCATTTT.

V is TRBV5-1 and J is TRBJ1-2; TRBD1 matches 11 bases. The CDR3 extends over 15 amino acids. From germline, CDR1 is SGHRS and CDR2 YFSETQ. The V and J ends lost 4 bases and 0 bases, in that order; junction bases with no gene match: 2. CDR3 residues: CASSPGQGANYGYTF. The CDR3 DNA reads as TGCGCCAGCAGCCCGGGACAGGGGGCTAACTATGGCTACACCTTC.

The chain is built from TRBV10-3 and TRBJ1-6; D uncertain. Per the germline V gene, CDR1 is ENHRY and CDR2 is SYGVKD. Between the trimmed V and J ends, which lost 3 bases and 9 bases, there was a span of 12 bases. There are 14 residues in the CDR3. The CDR3 loop is CAISEVGVGSPLHF. CDR3 bases: TGTGCCATCAGTGAAGTGGGAGTAGGTTCACCCCTCCACTTT.

This clone showed up just a few times. The rearrangement joins TRBV4-1 to TRBJ1-3; D not certain. The V and J ends lost 0 bases and 0 bases respectively, with 9 bases between them. Germline loops: CDR1 MGHRA, CDR2 YSYEKL. This CDR3 is built from 16 residues. This chain's CDR3 is CASSQEWADSGNTIYF. The CDR3 DNA follows: TGCGCCAGCAGCCAAGAATGGGCGGACTCTGGAAACACCATATATTTT.

This chain links TRBV29-1 with TRBJ2-5; D is possibly TRBD2 (6 bases). Looked up from germline, CDR1 is SQVTM and CDR2 is ANQGSEA. The CDR3 is 14 residues long. The germline V and J ends were trimmed by 7 bases and 0 bases, with 15 bases remaining between them. CDR3 nucleotide sequence: TGCAGCGCAGTGGACTATTCGTACCAAGAGACCCAGTACTTC. Translating it yields CSAVDYSYQETQYF. Drawing the rest from reference TRBV29-1 and TRBJ2-5, the complete variable domain is SAVISQKPSRDICQRGTSLTIQCQVDSQVTMMFWYRQQPGQSLTLIATANQGSEATYESGFVIDKFPISRPNLTFSTLTVSNMSPEDSSIYLCSAVDYSYQETQYFGPGTRLLVL.

The chain has TRBV12-3 or TRBV12-4 and TRBJ2-7; perhaps TRBD1 as D (5 bases). This CDR3 comprises 13 residues. V lost 7 bases, J lost 0 bases, and 10 bases lay in between. CDR3 in amino acids: CASTPDISYEQYF. The CDR3 DNA follows: TGTGCCAGCACCCCGGACATCTCCTACGAGCAGTACTTC.

The chain combines TRBV6-1 with TRBJ1-1; D unclear. The V gene's germline CDR1 is MNHNS and CDR2 SASEGT. The CDR3 length is 13 residues. The germline V and J ends were trimmed by 2 bases and 4 bases, with 8 bases remaining between them. DNA of the CDR3: TGTGCCAGCAGTGAACACTTGGGCACTGAAGCTTTCTTT. It yields the protein CASSEHLGTEAFF.

The chain carries TRBV10-1 and TRBJ2-7; TRBD1 matches at 9 bases. CDR3 size: 16 residues. Per the germline V gene, CDR1 is WNHNN and CDR2 is SYGVQD (reference sequence). V shed 2 bases and J 1 base; nucleotides not matched to a gene: 6. CDR3: CASSEALGTGSYEQYF. As DNA, the CDR3 is TGCGCCAGCAGTGAGGCCCTCGGGACAGGGTCCTACGAGCAGTACTTC.

A few counts support this clone. J is TRBJ1-6 and V is TRBV28, with 7 positions matching TRBD1. Unmatched junction bases numbered 13, after V lost 3 bases and J lost 5 bases. The CDR3 has 18 amino acids. Germline V gene sequence: CDR1 MDHEN, CDR2 SYDVKM. CDR3 region: CASSLYGQAGPHNSPLHF. CDR3 bases: TGTGCCAGCAGTTTGTACGGACAGGCCGGTCCGCATAATTCACCCCTCCACTTT.

The CDR3 sequence: CAWSFRGGSYEQYF. The CDR3 nucleotides read TGTGCCTGGAGTTTCAGGGGGGGTTCCTACGAGCAGTACTTC. This chain links TRBV30 with TRBJ2-7, with D perhaps TRBD1 or TRBD2 (7 bases each). This CDR3 has 14 amino acids. Germline CDR1 and CDR2: GTSNPN and SVGIG (reference sequence). Trimming shortened V by 2 bases and J by 1 base, and 12 bases separated the two germline ends. Full variable domain (missing parts from reference TRBV30 and TRBJ2-7): SQTIHQWPATLVQPVGSPLSLECTVEGTSNPNLYWYRQAAGRGLQLLFYSVGIGQISSEVPQNLSASRPQDRQFILSSKKLLLSDSGFYLCAWSFRGGSYEQYFGPGTRLTVT.

V usage is TRBV6-5 and J usage is TRBJ2-3; tentative D call: TRBD1 (6 bases). The CDR3 loop spans 14 amino acids. The V gene's germline CDR1 is MNHEY and CDR2 SVGAGI. Trimming stripped 5 bases from V and 0 bases from J, with 9 bases between. In DNA, the CDR3 is TGTGCCAGCAGTCCGACAGGAAGCACAGATACGCAGTATTTT. Its protein product is CASSPTGSTDTQYF.

The chain carries TRBV10-3 and TRBJ2-2; maybe TRBD2 (6 bases). Germline lookup yields CDR1 ENHRY and CDR2 SYGVKD. V was clipped by 2 bases and J by 6 bases, with 10 bases between them. The CDR3 contains 14 residues. Here the CDR3 DNA reads TGTGCCATCAGTGAGGCTGGAGGGCCCGGGGAGCTGTTTTTT. Residues: CAISEAGGPGELFF.

This chain connects TRBV28 to TRBJ1-1, with D perhaps matching TRBD1 (5 bases). Germline V CDR1 and CDR2: MDHEN, SYDVKM. V dropped 3 bases and J dropped 1 base, with 27 bases sitting between them. The CDR3 is 20 amino acids. CDR3 in amino acids: CASSFSLPRGQTYPNTEAFF. The CDR3 DNA is TGTGCCAGCAGTTTTAGCCTACCGAGGGGCCAAACCTACCCGAACACTGAAGCTTTCTTT.

The chain combines TRBV19 with TRBJ2-7; 12 bases agree with TRBD2. Germline-derived CDR1 and CDR2 are LNHDA and SQIVND (reference sequence). J was trimmed by 3 bases and V by 3 bases; bases with no gene match: 3. The length of the CDR3 is 15 residues. This CDR3 reads CASSILAGGNYEQYF. Written as DNA, the CDR3 is TGTGCCAGTAGTATCCTAGCGGGGGGGAACTACGAGCAGTACTTC.

The chain has TRBV4-2 and TRBJ2-5; 15 bases map to TRBD2. J gave up 5 bases and V 0 bases, and 7 bases lay outside the gene matches. Germline V gives CDR1 LGHNA, CDR2 YNFKEQ. The CDR3 is 18 residues long. The CDR3 coding sequence is TGTGCCAGCAGCCAAGAAAGTGGACTAGCGGGGGGGCGCGAGACCCAGTACTTC. Protein sequence: CASSQESGLAGGRETQYF.

This chain connects TRBV20-1 to TRBJ2-5; TRBD2 is a possible D gene (5 bases). The CDR3 has 15 amino acids. CDR1 and CDR2 from the germline V gene are DFQATT and SNEGSKA (reference sequence). V was trimmed by 3 bases and J by 2 bases, leaving 16 bases between them. CDR3 sequence (DNA): TGCAGTGCTAGTCTATCCCCGGGGATTCAAGAGACCCAGTACTTC. Its translation: CSASLSPGIQETQYF.

This clone was counted a few times. The chain couples TRBV11-3 to TRBJ1-6; perhaps TRBD1 as D (5 bases). The V gene's germline CDR1 is SGHNT and CDR2 YENEEA. The CDR3 spans 13 residues. With 3 bases removed from V and 8 bases from J, the gap between germline ends came to 8 bases. CDR3 in DNA: TGTGCCAGCAGCTTGGGGGGTTATTCACCCCTCCACTTT. As protein: CASSLGGYSPLHF. Full variable domain (missing parts from reference TRBV11-3 and TRBJ1-6): EAGVVQSPRYKIIEKKQPVAFWCNPISGHNTLYWYLQNLGQGPELLIRYENEEAVDDSQLPKDRFSAERLKGVDSTLKIQPAELGDSAVYLCASSLGGYSPLHFGNGTRLTVT.